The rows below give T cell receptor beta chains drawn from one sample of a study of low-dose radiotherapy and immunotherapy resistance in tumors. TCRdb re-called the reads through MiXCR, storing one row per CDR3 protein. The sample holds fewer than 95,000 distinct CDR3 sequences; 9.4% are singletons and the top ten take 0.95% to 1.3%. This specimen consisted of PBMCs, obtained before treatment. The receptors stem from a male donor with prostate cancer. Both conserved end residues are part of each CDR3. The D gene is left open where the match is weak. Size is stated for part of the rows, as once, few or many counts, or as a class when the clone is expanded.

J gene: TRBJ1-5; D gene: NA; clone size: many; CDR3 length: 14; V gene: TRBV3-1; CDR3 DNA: TGTGCCAGCAGCCAAGCCGCGGACAATCAGCCCCAGCATTTT; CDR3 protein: CASSQAADNQPQHF
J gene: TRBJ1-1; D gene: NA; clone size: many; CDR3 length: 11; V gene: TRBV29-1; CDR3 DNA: TGCAGCGCTTCGAGCGGGGCGGAAGCTTTCTTT; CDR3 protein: CSASSGAEAFF
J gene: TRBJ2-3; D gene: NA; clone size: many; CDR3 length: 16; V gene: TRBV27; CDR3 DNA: TGTGCCAGCAGTGACCTAGCACAGATTCGCACAGATACGCAGTATTTT; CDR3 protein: CASSDLAQIRTDTQYF
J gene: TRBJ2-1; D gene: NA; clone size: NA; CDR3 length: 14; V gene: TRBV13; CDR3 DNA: TGTGCCAGCAGCTTGAAGGGAGTTGTCAATGAGCAGTTCTTC; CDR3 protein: CASSLKGVVNEQFF
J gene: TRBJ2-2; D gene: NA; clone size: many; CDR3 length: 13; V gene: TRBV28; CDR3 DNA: TGTGCCAGCAAGTTGGGTGGCACCGGGGAGCTGTTTTTT; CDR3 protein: CASKLGGTGELFF
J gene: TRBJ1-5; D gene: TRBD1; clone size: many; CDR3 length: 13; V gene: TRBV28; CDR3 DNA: TGTGGTACAGGGGATCCCTCCAATCAGCCCCAGCATTTT; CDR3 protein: CGTGDPSNQPQHF
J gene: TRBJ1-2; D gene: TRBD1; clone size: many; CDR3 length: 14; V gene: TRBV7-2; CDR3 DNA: TGTGCCAGCAGCTCAGGGGGATCAATTTATGGCTACACCTTC; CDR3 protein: CASSSGGSIYGYTF
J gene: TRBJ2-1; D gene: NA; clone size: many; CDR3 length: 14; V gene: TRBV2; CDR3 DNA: TGTGCCAGCAGTGTAGGGACATCGAATCGAGAGCAGTTCTTC; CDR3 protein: CASSVGTSNREQFF
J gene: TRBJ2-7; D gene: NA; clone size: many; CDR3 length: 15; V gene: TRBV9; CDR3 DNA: TGTGCCAGCAGCGAGGACCGGGACCGGACCTACGAGCAGTACTTC; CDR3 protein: CASSEDRDRTYEQYF
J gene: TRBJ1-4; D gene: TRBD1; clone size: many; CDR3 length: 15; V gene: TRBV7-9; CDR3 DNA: TGTGCCAGCAGCTCGGGACAGGGGCGGAATGAAAAACTGTTTTTT; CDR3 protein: CASSSGQGRNEKLFF
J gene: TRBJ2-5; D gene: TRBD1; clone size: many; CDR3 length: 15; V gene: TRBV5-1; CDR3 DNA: TGCGCCAGCAGCTTCAGGGGGCTGTTCCAAGAGACCCAGTACTTC; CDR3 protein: CASSFRGLFQETQYF
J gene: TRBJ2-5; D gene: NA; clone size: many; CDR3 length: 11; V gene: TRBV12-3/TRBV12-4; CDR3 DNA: TGTGCCAGCAGTTTTCTTGAGACCCAGTACTTC; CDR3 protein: CASSFLETQYF
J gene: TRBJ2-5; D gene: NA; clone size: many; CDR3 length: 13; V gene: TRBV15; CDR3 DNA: TGTGCCACCAGCAGAGACCGGGTGGGGACCCAGTACTTC; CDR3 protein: CATSRDRVGTQYF
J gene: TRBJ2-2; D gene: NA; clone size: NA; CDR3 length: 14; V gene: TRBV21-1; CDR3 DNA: TGTGCCAGCAGATACAAAACGAGGACCGGGGAGCTGTTTTTT; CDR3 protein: CASRYKTRTGELFF
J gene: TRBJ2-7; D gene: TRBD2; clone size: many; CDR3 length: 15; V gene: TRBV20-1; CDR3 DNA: TGCAGTGCTAGACCTCTCGCGGGAGGGCCAAACGAGCAGTACTTC; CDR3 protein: CSARPLAGGPNEQYF
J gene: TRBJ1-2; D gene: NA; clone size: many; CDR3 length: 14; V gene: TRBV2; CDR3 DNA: TGTGCCAGCAGTGAATCAGGGTTCAACTATGGCTACACCTTC; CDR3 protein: CASSESGFNYGYTF
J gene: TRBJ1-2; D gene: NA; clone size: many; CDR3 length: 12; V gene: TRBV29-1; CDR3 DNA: TGCAGCGTCCAGGACTCCCTCTATGGCTACACCTTC; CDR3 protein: CSVQDSLYGYTF
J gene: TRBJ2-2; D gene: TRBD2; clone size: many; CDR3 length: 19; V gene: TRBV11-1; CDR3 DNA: TGTGCCAGCAGCTTATTCGGCGGGAGGGGCCTCGCGAACACCGGGGAGCTGTTTTTT; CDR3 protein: CASSLFGGRGLANTGELFF
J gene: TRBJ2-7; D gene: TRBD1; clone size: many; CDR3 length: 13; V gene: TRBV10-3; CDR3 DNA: TGTGCCATCAGGGGACAGGGAGTAAGGGAGCAGTACTTC; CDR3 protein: CAIRGQGVREQYF
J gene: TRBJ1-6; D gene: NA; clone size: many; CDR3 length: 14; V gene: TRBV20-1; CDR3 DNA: TGCAGTGCTGACATCGGGGGGGGCAATTCACCCCTCCACTTT; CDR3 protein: CSADIGGGNSPLHF
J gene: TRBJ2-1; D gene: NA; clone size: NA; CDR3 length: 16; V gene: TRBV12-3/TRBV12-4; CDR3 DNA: TGTGCCAGCAGTTTAATACGGAGCTCCTACAATGAGCAGCAGTTCTTC; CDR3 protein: CASSLIRSSYNEQQFF
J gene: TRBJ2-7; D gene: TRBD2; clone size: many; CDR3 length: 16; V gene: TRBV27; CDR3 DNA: TGTGCCAGCAGTTTTAAGGCCGCGGGGGTTTACTACGAGCAGTACTTC; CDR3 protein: CASSFKAAGVYYEQYF
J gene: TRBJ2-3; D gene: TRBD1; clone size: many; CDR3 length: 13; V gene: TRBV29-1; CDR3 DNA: TGCAGCGTTGAGGGACAGAACACAGATACGCAGTATTTT; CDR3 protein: CSVEGQNTDTQYF
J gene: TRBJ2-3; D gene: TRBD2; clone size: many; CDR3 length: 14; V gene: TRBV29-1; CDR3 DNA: TGCAGCACCTCTAGCGGGAGCAGGACAGATACGCAGTATTTT; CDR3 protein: CSTSSGSRTDTQYF
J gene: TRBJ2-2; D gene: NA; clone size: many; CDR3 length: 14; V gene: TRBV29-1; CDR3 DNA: TGCAGCGTCTGGGTCGGGGGGAACACCGGGGAGCTGTTTTTT; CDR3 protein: CSVWVGGNTGELFF
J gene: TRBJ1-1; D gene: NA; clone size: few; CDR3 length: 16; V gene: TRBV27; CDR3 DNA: TGTGCCAGCAGTTTATTCCCATTCCCACAGGCCACTGAAGCTTTCTTT; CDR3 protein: CASSLFPFPQATEAFF
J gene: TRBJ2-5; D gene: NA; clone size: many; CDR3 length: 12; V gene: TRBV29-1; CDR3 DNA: TGCAGCGTTGGTAGGTCCCAAGAGACCCAGTACTTC; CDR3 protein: CSVGRSQETQYF
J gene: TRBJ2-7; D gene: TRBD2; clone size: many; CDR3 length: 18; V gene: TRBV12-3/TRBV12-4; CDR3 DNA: TGTGCCAGCAGTTTGCTCGGGACTAGCGGGAGGAAAGGGTACGAGCAGTACTTC; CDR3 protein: CASSLLGTSGRKGYEQYF
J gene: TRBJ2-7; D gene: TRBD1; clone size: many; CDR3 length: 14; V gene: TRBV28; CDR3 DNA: TGTGCCAGCACTCGGACAGGGAACACCTACGAGCAGTACTTC; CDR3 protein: CASTRTGNTYEQYF
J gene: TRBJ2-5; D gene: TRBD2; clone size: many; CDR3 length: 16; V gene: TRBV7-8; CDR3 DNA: TGTGCCAGCACCTTGAGAGCGGGAGATGGCCAAGAGACCCAGTACTTC; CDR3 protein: CASTLRAGDGQETQYF
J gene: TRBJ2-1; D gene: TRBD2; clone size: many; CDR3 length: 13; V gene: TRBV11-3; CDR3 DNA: TGTGCCAGCAGCCGGGAGGGGTACAATGAGCAGTTCTTC; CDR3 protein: CASSREGYNEQFF
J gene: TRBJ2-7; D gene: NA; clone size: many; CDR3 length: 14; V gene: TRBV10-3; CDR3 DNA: TGTGCCATCAGTGTCGAAGGGAGCCTTTGGGAGCAGTACTTC; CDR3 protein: CAISVEGSLWEQYF
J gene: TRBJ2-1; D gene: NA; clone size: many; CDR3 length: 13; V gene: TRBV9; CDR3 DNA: TGTGCCAGCAGCGTAGGCGAGCGCAATGAGCAGTTCTTC; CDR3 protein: CASSVGERNEQFF
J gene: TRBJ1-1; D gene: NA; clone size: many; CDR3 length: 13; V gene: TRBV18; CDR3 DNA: TGTGCCAGCTCACCACCGACCGGTTATGAAGCTTTCTTT; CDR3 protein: CASSPPTGYEAFF
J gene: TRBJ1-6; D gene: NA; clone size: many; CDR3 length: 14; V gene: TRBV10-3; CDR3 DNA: TGTGCCATCAGTTCCCGCGCGATAGGGTCACCCCTCCACTTT; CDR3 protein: CAISSRAIGSPLHF
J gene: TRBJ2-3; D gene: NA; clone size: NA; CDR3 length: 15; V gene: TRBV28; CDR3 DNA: TGTGCCAGCAGTTTATCTCTCGGGAGTAGAGATACGCAGTATTTT; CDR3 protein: CASSLSLGSRDTQYF
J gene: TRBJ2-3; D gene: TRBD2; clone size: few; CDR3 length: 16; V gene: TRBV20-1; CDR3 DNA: TGCAGTGCTAGACCCGGGACTAGCGGGAGGTTTGATACGCAGTATTTT; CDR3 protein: CSARPGTSGRFDTQYF
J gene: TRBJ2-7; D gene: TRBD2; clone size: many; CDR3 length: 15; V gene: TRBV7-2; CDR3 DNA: TGTGCCAGCAGCTTACGGGCTAGCGGGTCGAAGGGGCAGTACTTC; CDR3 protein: CASSLRASGSKGQYF
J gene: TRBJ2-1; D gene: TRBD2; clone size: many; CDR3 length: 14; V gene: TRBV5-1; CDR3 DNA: TGTGCCAGCAGTAGCGGGAGAGCCGACAATGAGCAGTTCTTC; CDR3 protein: CASSSGRADNEQFF
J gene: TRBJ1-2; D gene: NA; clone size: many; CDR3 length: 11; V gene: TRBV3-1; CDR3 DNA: TGTGCCAGCAGCCAGGGGGATGGCTACACCTTC; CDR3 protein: CASSQGDGYTF
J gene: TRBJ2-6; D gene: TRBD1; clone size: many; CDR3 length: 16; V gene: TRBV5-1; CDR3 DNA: TGCGCCAGCAGCCCCGGACAGGGTAGTGGGGCCAACGTCCTGACTTTC; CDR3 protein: CASSPGQGSGANVLTF
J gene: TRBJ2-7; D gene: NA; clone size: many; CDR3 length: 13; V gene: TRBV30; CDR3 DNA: TGTGCCGGGAGGATGAGTAGCTCCTACGAGCAGTACTTC; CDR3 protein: CAGRMSSSYEQYF